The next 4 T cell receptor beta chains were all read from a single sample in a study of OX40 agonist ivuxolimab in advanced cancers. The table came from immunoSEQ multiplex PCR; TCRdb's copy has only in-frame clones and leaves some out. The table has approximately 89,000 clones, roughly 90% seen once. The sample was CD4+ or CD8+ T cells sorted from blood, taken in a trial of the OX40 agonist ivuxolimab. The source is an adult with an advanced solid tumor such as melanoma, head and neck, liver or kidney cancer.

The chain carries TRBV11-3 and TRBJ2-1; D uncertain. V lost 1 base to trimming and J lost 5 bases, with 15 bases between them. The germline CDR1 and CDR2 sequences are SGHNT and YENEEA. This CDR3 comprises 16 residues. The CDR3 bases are TGTGCCAGCAGCTTAGTAGCCACGGCTAAGGACAATGAGCAGTTCTTC. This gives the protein CASSLVATAKDNEQFF.

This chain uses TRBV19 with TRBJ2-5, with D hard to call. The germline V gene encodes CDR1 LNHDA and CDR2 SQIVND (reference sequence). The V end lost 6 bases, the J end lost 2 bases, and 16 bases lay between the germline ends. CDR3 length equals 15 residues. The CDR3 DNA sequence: TGTGCCAGTAGGGGCGGCAAGACCCGACAAGAGACCCAGTACTTC. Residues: CASRGGKTRQETQYF. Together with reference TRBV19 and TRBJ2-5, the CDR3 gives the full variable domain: DGGITQSPKYLFRKEGQNVTLSCEQNLNHDAMYWYRQDPGQGLRLIYYSQIVNDFQKGDIAEGYSVSREKKESFPLTVTSAQKNPTAFYLCASRGGKTRQETQYFGPGTRLLVL.

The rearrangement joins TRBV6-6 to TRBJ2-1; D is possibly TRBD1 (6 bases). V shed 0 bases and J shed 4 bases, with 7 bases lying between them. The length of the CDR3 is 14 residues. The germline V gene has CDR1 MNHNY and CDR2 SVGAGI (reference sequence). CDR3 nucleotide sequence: TGTGCCAGCAGTTACTCAGGGACATACAATGAGCAGTTCTTC. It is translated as CASSYSGTYNEQFF.

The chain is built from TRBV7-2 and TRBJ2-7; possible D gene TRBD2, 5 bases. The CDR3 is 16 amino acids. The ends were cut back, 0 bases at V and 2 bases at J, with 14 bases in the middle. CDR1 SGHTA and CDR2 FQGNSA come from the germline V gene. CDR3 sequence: CASSLAAKAGAYEQYF. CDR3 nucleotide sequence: TGTGCCAGCAGCTTAGCGGCTAAGGCGGGCGCCTACGAGCAGTACTTC.